The next 19 T cell receptor beta chains were all read from a single sample in a study of blood T cell repertoires in COVID-19. Repertoires were generated with immunoSEQ multiplex PCR, while TCRdb's copy carries only in-frame clones and drops some. The sample has about 230,000 clones; around four fifths are singletons. Sequenced input: peripheral blood. These receptors were taken from a woman between 65 and 79 years old with active or convalescent COVID-19.

The rearrangement joins TRBV14 to TRBJ2-7; D perhaps matches TRBD2 (5 bases). V gave up 1 base and J gave up 10 bases, with 11 bases separating them. The CDR3 is 12 residues long. From germline, CDR1 is SGHDN and CDR2 FVKESK. This CDR3 reads CASSQGGFGQYF. For the CDR3, the DNA is TGTGCCAGCAGCCAAGGCGGGTTTGGTCAGTACTTC.

The chain combines TRBV7-2 with TRBJ2-1, with D possibly TRBD2 on 7 matching bases. The V gene lost 6 bases and the J gene lost 2 bases, with 14 bases spanning the gap. Germline CDR1 SGHTA, CDR2 FQGNSA. The CDR3 has 15 residues. The CDR3 loop reads CASRPGGRPYNEQFF. In nucleotides, the CDR3 is TGTGCCAGCAGACCCGGGGGGCGACCCTACAATGAGCAGTTCTTC.

In its sample, this clone was seen once. CDR3 nucleotides: TGCGCCAGCAGCCAAGGGACATTCGCGGCTTTCTTT. Translation gives CASSQGTFAAFF. This chain connects TRBV4-3 to TRBJ1-1, with D possibly matching TRBD1 (5 bases). CDR3 length equals 12 residues. Germline CDR1 LGHNA, CDR2 YSLEER. The V end was cut by 1 base, the J end by 11 bases, with 11 bases between.

The chain employs TRBV19 and TRBJ1-5; no definite D call. V was clipped by 9 bases and J by 6 bases, with 18 bases between them. Germline lookup yields CDR1 LNHDA and CDR2 SQIVND (reference sequence). This CDR3 spans 14 amino acids. DNA of the CDR3: TGTGCCAGCCTCTACCCGGTTGGGAGTCAGCCCCAGCATTTT. Protein product: CASLYPVGSQPQHF.

This clone appeared once. The V and J genes are TRBV7-2 and TRBJ1-2; a weak D match, TRBD1 (6 bases). Germline CDR1 SGHTA, CDR2 FQGNSA. Trimming removed 2 bases from V and 12 bases from J, with 13 bases in between. The CDR3 is 12 residues long. In DNA form, the CDR3 reads TGTGCCAGCAGCTTAAAGAGTGCAGGGGACACCTTC. It specifies CASSLKSAGDTF.

J is TRBJ2-1 and V is TRBV19; tentative D call: TRBD2 (6 bases). The germline gives CDR1 LNHDA, CDR2 SQIVND (reference sequence). The V end lost 1 base, the J end lost 4 bases, and 11 bases lay between the germline ends. CDR3 length equals 15 residues. The CDR3 nucleotides are TGTGCCAGTAGTATAGGTGGGGGGATTTACAATGAGCAGTTCTTC. It is translated as CASSIGGGIYNEQFF.

V and J are TRBV19 and TRBJ2-5, with D unclear. Germline V CDR1 and CDR2: LNHDA, SQIVND (reference sequence). Between the trimmed V and J ends, which lost 4 bases and 7 bases, there was a span of 10 bases. This CDR3 has 12 amino acids. The CDR3 region has the DNA TGTGCCAGTAGTACGACGGAGAGGACCCAGTACTTC. Translated: CASSTTERTQYF.

This clone has a single count. The chain is built from TRBV28 and TRBJ2-2; 8 bases line up with TRBD1. The germline V gene encodes CDR1 MDHEN and CDR2 SYDVKM. The CDR3 contains 12 residues. With V trimmed by 8 bases and J by 7 bases, 3 bases remained unmatched. As DNA, the CDR3 is TGTGCCAGCCGACAGGGGTTCGGGGAGCTGTTTTTT. Protein product: CASRQGFGELFF.

This clone has a handful of counts. The chain carries TRBV3-1 (or the pseudogene TRBV3-2) and TRBJ1-1; maybe TRBD1 (6 bases). Trimming took 4 bases from V and 5 from J, leaving 14 bases between them. This CDR3 region has 14 residues. Germline-derived CDR1 and CDR2 are LGHDT and YNNKEL (reference sequence). CDR3 sequence (DNA): TGTGCCAGCAGCCTCGAGGAGGGGGGGACTGAAGCTTTCTTT. Translating it yields CASSLEEGGTEAFF.

The chain uses TRBV18 and TRBJ1-2; no firm D call. There are 13 residues in the CDR3. From germline, CDR1 is KGHSH and CDR2 LQKENI. Trimming took 3 bases from V and 8 from J, leaving 13 bases between them. The CDR3 sequence is CASSPSEGRGYTF. The CDR3 DNA follows: TGTGCCAGCTCACCTTCGGAGGGTAGAGGCTACACCTTC.

The rearrangement links TRBV5-1 to TRBJ1-6; no definite D call. V was trimmed by 3 bases and J by 2 bases, leaving 9 bases between them. Per the germline V gene, CDR1 is SGHRS and CDR2 is YFSETQ. CDR3 length: 15 amino acids. This CDR3 reads CASSSDSPYNSPLHF. The CDR3 DNA follows: TGCGCCAGCAGCTCCGATAGCCCCTATAATTCACCCCTCCACTTT. Using reference TRBV5-1 and TRBJ1-6 for the parts outside the CDR3, the full variable domain is KAGVTQTPRYLIKTRGQQVTLSCSPISGHRSVSWYQQTPGQGLQFLFEYFSETQRNKGNFPGRFSGRQFSNSRSEMNVSTLELGDSALYLCASSSDSPYNSPLHFGNGTRLTVT.

This chain links TRBV5-1 with TRBJ2-1; D uncertain. CDR3 length: 16 residues. V lost 1 base, J lost 2 bases, and 13 bases lay in between. Germline V CDR1 and CDR2: SGHRS, YFSETQ. CDR3: CASSLSVSGAYNEQFF. The CDR3 DNA follows: TGCGCCAGCAGCTTGAGCGTCTCTGGCGCCTACAATGAGCAGTTCTTC.

The table lists this clone with a few counts. This sequence joins TRBV7-9 and TRBJ1-5; TRBD1 might be the D (6 bases). This CDR3 is 14 amino acids long. The V end was cut by 4 bases, the J end by 5 bases, with 12 bases between. CDR1 and CDR2 from the germline V gene are SEHNR and FQNEAQ (reference sequence). The CDR3 DNA follows: TGTGCCAGCAGCTACAGGGATTGGGATCAGCCCCAGCATTTT. Translating gives CASSYRDWDQPQHF.

The chain employs TRBV6-6 and TRBJ2-7; weak D call: TRBD1 (6 bases). Trimming pared 6 bases from V and 2 bases from J, leaving 17 bases between. The V gene's germline CDR1 is MNHNY and CDR2 SVGAGI (reference sequence). This CDR3 is 15 amino acids long. The CDR3 reads CASSRQGDIPYEQYF. The DNA of the CDR3 is TGTGCCAGCAGCCGACAAGGGGACATCCCCTACGAGCAGTACTTC.

The chain links TRBV10-2 to TRBJ1-3; D remains unclear. Germline assignment: CDR1 WSHSY and CDR2 SAAADI. The V and J ends lost 8 bases and 0 bases respectively, with 11 bases between them. The CDR3 is 14 residues long. In nucleotides, the CDR3 is TGCGCCAGCTGGAGCTTTACCTCTGGAAACACCATATATTTT. Amino acids: CASWSFTSGNTIYF.

The genes are TRBV6-2 or TRBV6-3 and TRBJ2-5, with 11 bases that match TRBD2. V lost 5 bases and J lost 2; bases outside the gene matches: 4. The V gene's germline CDR1 is MNHEY and CDR2 SVGEGT. This CDR3 is 15 amino acids long. The CDR3 DNA reads as TGTGCCAGCAGTACCGGGACTAGCGGACAAGAGACCCAGTACTTC. It encodes CASSTGTSGQETQYF.

The chain carries TRBV2 and TRBJ1-1, with D hard to call. Trimming took 6 bases from V and 3 from J, leaving 11 bases between them. CDR3 size: 13 residues. The germline V gene encodes CDR1 SNHLY and CDR2 FYNNEI. CDR3 protein: CASSLHRDTEAFF. Here the CDR3 DNA reads TGTGCCAGCAGCCTCCATCGGGACACTGAAGCTTTCTTT.

The chain couples TRBV4-3 to TRBJ2-5; D might be TRBD2 (5 bases). Trimming took off 1 base at V and 4 bases at J, with 16 bases between the two ends. CDR3 length equals 16 residues. Germline assignment: CDR1 LGHNA and CDR2 YSLEER. The CDR3 reads CASSQGPVGVSETQYF. In DNA form, the CDR3 reads TGCGCCAGCAGCCAAGGCCCTGTCGGGGTATCAGAGACCCAGTACTTC.

J is TRBJ1-4 and V is TRBV5-4; the D gene is possibly TRBD1 (5 bases). Trimming left V 4 bases short and J 6 bases short, with 16 bases between. The CDR3 is 15 amino acids. The germline V gene encodes CDR1 SGHNT and CDR2 YYREEE (reference sequence). The CDR3 DNA follows: TGTGCCAGCAGCCCGGGGCTCGGGGGAGATGAAAAACTGTTTTTT. Its translation is CASSPGLGGDEKLFF.